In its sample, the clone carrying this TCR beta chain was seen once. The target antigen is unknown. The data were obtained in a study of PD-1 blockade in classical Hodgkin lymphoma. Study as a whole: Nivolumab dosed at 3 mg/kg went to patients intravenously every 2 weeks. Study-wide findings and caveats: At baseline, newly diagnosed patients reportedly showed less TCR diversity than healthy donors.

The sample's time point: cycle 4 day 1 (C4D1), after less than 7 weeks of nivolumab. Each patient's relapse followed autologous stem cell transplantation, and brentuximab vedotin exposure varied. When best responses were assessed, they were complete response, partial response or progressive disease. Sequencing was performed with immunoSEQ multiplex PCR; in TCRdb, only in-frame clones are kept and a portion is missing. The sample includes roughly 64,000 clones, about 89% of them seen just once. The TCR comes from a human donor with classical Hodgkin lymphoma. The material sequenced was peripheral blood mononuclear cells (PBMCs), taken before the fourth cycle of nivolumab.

The CDR3 loop is CASSLVTEGNEQFF. The CDR3 DNA follows: TGTGCCAGCAGCTTAGTGACAGAGGGTAATGAGCAGTTCTTC. The gene calls are TRBV7-9 and TRBJ2-1; either TRBD1 or TRBD2 may fit D (5 bases each). Germline CDR1 is SEHNR and CDR2 is FQNEAQ (reference sequence). The CDR3 runs 14 residues. Trimming pared 1 base from V and 7 bases from J, leaving 11 bases between.